The table lists the clone carrying this T cell receptor beta chain with a few counts. Its specificity is not known. Method: immunoSEQ multiplex PCR; TCRdb's copy keeps in-frame clones and lacks some. The sample lists approximately 20,000 clones, more than 75% seen once, with approximately 12% in the top ten. This CDR3 comprises 13 residues. Between the trimmed V and J ends, which lost 6 bases and 5 bases, there was a span of 11 bases. Germline lookup yields CDR1 ENHRY and CDR2 SYGVKD. The entry originates in a study of OX40 agonist ivuxolimab in advanced cancers. Study background: Ivuxolimab, an agonist antibody against OX40 (CD134), was given to patients. Study-wide results and limits: CD4+ and CD8+ T cells in blood underwent clonal expansion by week 6 at 0.1 to 3.0 mg/kg.

Source: CD4+ or CD8+ T cells sorted from blood, taken in a trial of the OX40 agonist ivuxolimab. The clonotype originates from an adult with an advanced solid tumor such as melanoma, head and neck, liver or kidney cancer. J is TRBJ1-5 and V is TRBV10-3, with a tentative D call TRBD1 (6 bases). CDR3 loop: CAIRRDTDQPQHF. DNA of the CDR3: TGTGCCATCAGAAGGGACACCGATCAGCCCCAGCATTTT.